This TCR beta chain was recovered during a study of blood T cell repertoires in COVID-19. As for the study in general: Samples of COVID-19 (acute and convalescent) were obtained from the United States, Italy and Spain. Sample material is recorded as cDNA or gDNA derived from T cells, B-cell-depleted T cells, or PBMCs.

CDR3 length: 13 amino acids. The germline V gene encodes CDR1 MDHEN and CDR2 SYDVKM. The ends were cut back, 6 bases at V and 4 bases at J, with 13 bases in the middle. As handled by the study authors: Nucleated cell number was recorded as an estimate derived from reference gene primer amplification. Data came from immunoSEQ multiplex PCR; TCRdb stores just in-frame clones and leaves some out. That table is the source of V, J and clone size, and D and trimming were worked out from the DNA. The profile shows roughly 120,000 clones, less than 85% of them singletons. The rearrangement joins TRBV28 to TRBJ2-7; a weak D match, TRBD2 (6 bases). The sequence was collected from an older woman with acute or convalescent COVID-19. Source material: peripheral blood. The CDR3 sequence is CASRVGGVYEQYF. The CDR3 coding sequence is TGTGCCAGCAGGGTAGGCGGGGTTTACGAGCAGTACTTC.